This T cell receptor beta chain appears in the sequencing data of a study of sequential checkpoint blockade in melanoma (dated by TCRdb to about 2019). Describing the broader study: Patients were assigned by 1:1 randomization to either first-line nivolumab followed by ipilimumab (arm A) or ipilimumab followed by nivolumab (arm B). Maintenance nivolumab came after each of the two trial sequences. DNA from roughly 90 melanoma tumor samples collected before treatment underwent TCRbeta immunosequencing. For 20 to 25 patients, matched tumor biopsies were obtained before treatment and at week 13, following single-agent nivolumab (arm A) or ipilimumab (arm B). The same lesion was the source of 75% to 90% of the matched pre- and post-treatment tumor biopsy pairs.

In light of the paper, this sample's treatment or condition label describes: randomized to nivolumab then ipilimumab (arm A) or the reverse (arm B). Prior DNA-damaging chemotherapy had not been received by any trial patient. Samples came from patients with melanoma in CheckMate 064, a randomized, open-label phase II trial of sequential checkpoint blockade. Genomic DNA from formalin-fixed paraffin-embedded (FFPE) tissue samples served as the input for tumor TCR sequencing. As to this clone: This receptor's antigen is unknown. Base qualities are not recorded, but no much larger clone differs from it by a single base.

The study at large found these results: Tumor T-cell fraction and clonality were found to correlate with PD-L1 staining and CD8+ T-cell counts but not with mutational load. Validation of the response-prediction model combining TCR metrics and mutation burden is needed in larger, independent patient cohorts. Patients with increases in tumor T-cell fraction and clonality by week 13 were approximately 30 times more likely to achieve clinical benefit. Within-arm analyses of tumor T-cell fraction were limited by small sample sizes and reduced statistical power. Among patients in arm A, the nivolumab-first arm, pretreatment tumor TIL clonality was associated with response (P = .04).

The immunoSEQ Assay was used to immunosequence TCRbeta CDR3 regions from genomic DNA. Genomic DNA was amplified by bias-controlled multiplex PCR before high-throughput sequencing. Per the source publication's procedure: To quantify the absolute abundance of each unique TCRbeta CDR3 region, the sequences were collapsed and filtered. Clonality, defined as 1 minus Pielou's evenness, was calculated using only productive rearrangements. Tumor T-cell fraction was calculated by normalizing TCRbeta template counts to usable DNA, which was estimated from several housekeeping genes. Clones with significantly greater frequencies in on-treatment versus baseline samples were identified using a previously published method. Entries here come from immuneACCESS through TCRdb and include only in-frame sequences with V and J called. Some clones fail to appear in such tables; in the studies checked, an unresolved V gene covers under half of the shortfall, and the cause of the remainder is unknown. Clonal size and the V and J genes are those of that table, whereas D and trimming came from the DNA. In this sample the table shows 13,000 or so clones, around 23% of which occur a single time. Jointly, the top ten make up approximately 6.6% of the sample.

The trim is 6 bases for V and 7 bases for J, with a gap of 12 bases between the germline ends. The CDR3, from cysteine to phenylalanine, totals 13 residues. Kept here is only the CDR3 DNA, which spans 39 bases and is read in frame from base 1. This receptor was obtained from a human donor with melanoma. The sequenced sample was tumor tissue (inferred from file names), obtained from a patient given nivolumab and ipilimumab in sequence. The chain couples TRBV23-1 to TRBJ1-4, with a tentative D gene TRBD1 over 5 matching bases. TRBV23-1 has ORF status, its function being uncertain. The CDR3 reads CASSLVGGEKLFF. The bases read TGCGCCAGCAGCTTGGTTGGGGGTGAAAAACTGTTTTTT.